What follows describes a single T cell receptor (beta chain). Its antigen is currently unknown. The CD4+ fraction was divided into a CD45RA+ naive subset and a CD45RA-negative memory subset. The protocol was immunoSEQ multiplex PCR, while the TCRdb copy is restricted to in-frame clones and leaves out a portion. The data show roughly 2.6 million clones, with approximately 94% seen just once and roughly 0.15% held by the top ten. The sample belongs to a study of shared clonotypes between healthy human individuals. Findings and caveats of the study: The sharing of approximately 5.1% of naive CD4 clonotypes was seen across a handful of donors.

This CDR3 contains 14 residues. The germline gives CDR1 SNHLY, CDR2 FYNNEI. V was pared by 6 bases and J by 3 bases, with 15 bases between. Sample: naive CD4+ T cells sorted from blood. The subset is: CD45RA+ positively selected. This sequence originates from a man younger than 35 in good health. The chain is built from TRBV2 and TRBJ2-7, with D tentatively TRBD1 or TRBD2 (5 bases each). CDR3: CASRASGTNYEQYF. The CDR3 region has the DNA TGTGCCAGCAGGGCTTCCGGGACGAACTACGAGCAGTACTTC.